This TCR beta chain was captured in a study of cytomegalovirus exposure and HLA in healthy donors. General observations from the study: According to the study, 160 or so TCR beta chains were cytomegalovirus-associated. As a later analysis revealed, most CMV-associated TCR beta chains appeared HLA-restricted. A later analysis showed HLA-associated TCR beta chains outstripping equally common others in clonal expansion. One variant, a missense change in DCLRE1C, was linked in a later analysis to TCR beta V- and J-gene trimming.

A note on this clone: Its antigen remains unknown.

The PCR was carried out with 60 Vbeta primers and 13 Jbeta primers. Clones were sequenced by immunoSEQ multiplex PCR, and TCRdb holds only the in-frame ones, with some missing. The table records about 100,000 clones, 75% of them present only once. Material for sequencing was PBMCs. The clonotype originates from a man aged 45-60 years in good health and CMV-seronegative.

The CDR3 DNA follows: TGCAGCGTTGAAGATATCAGGGGACAAAATTATGGCTACACCTTC. It yields the protein CSVEDIRGQNYGYTF. The chain carries TRBV29-1 and TRBJ1-2, with D maybe TRBD1 (6 bases). This CDR3 has 15 residues. Germline lookup yields CDR1 SQVTM and CDR2 ANQGSEA. V was trimmed by 0 bases and J by 5 bases, leaving 16 bases between them.